This TCR beta chain was captured by sequencing in a study of technical replicates of blood from a few donors. Repertoires were generated with immunoSEQ multiplex PCR, while TCRdb's copy carries only in-frame clones and drops some. The sample includes tens of thousands of clones, about 89% seen only once; the top ten take 0.25% to 0.35%. Sequenced material: T cells isolated from PBMCs. The origin of this receptor is a human donor in good health.

The CDR3 protein is CASSEAGRGSQPQHF. For the CDR3, the DNA is TGTGCCAGCAGTGAAGCCGGCAGGGGAAGTCAGCCCCAGCATTTT. The J gene is TRBJ1-5, the V gene TRBV2; D is perhaps TRBD1 (6 bases). The germline CDR1 and CDR2 sequences are SNHLY and FYNNEI. The CDR3 has 15 residues. V lost 0 bases, J lost 6 bases, and 12 bases lay in between.